This T cell receptor (beta chain) was observed in a study of shared clonotypes between healthy human individuals (TCRdb year 2020). Regarding the study in general: A couple of women and a few men aged 18 to 49 years were included in the cohort. Different laboratories and diverse techniques were used to prepare libraries and sequence TCR repertoires, to increase sequencing depth and limit assay-specific biases. Leukapheresis yielded between about 0.94 and 9.5 billion PBMCs per donor. For each donor, CD4 naive and CD4 memory were each run on three plates, CD8 naive on two plates, and CD8 memory on one plate. Blood TCR repertoires of a handful of healthy adults were deeply sequenced to estimate repertoire size and the extent of clonotype sharing between individuals.

CDR1 is given as SGHTA and CDR2 as FQGNSA, both from the germline V gene. Its CDR3 holds 12 amino acids, cysteine through phenylalanine. Only CDR3 DNA remains: 36 bases, in frame from the first base. V and J are truncated by 5 bases and 6 bases respectively, leaving an intervening sequence of 11 bases. About this clone itself: Its antigen specificity is not known. No clone much larger than this one lies a single base away; base qualities are absent.

The full study reports these points: When four donors were compared, the shared fraction of clonotypes was roughly 4.8% for naive CD4, around 4% for naive CD8, 2.3% for memory CD4, and about 0.36% for memory CD8. Sampling was restricted to blood, and TCR repertoires in tissue are likely to differ from TCR repertoires in blood. The genetic and exposure-history diversity represented was limited by the small number of donors. Pairwise subsampling indicated that sequencing depth was expected to affect the degree of clonotype sharing among donors. Incomplete sequencing was indicated by rarefaction of sorted-subset datasets, despite the large sequencing depth. Clonotypes shared by all four sorted-subset donors showed higher generation probabilities than non-shared clonotypes. Estimated clonotype richness was generally larger for naive than for memory subsets.

Using the deep immunoSEQ assay, multiplex PCR amplified TCR CDR3 regions from genomic DNA. Extracted genomic DNA from each cell subset was spread evenly across all wells of several immunoSEQ 96-well plates, with each plate serving as a replicate. For sorted subsets, 150 to 200 ng genomic DNA, equal to 30,000 or so T cell genomes, was loaded into each replicate PCR. The purified libraries were quantified using a Qubit 3.0 fluorometer, sized with a Bioanalyzer 2100, and then quantified again using the KAPA Library Quantification kit. Each immunoSEQ 96-well plate was sequenced on its own single-read 150-cycle Illumina NextSeq 550 flow cell. The authors' analysis ran thus. Because the immunoSEQ output included only junctional sequences and no quality scores, the filtering could not be the same as the filtering used for full-length reads. Sequences were annotated with PyIR, a Python wrapper for IgBLAST v1.9, using IMGT germline references to assign V/J genes and CDR3. Reads were removed for weak V/J assignments (E-value above 1e-6), missing CDR3, stop codons, out-of-frame junctions, or ambiguous translated residues. V3J clonotypes were defined as sequences sharing an identical inferred V gene, J gene, and CDR3 amino acid sequence. Percentage overlap between repertoires was computed as shared unique clonotypes divided by the size of the smaller repertoire. RTK rarefaction, the Chao1 estimator, and Recon v2.1 estimates of unobserved clonotypes were used to assess repertoire richness. Generation probabilities were computed with OLGA for all TCRbeta clonotypes obtained by the gDNA method from several donors. In its TCRdb copy, this immuneACCESS table keeps in-frame sequences only and misses some clones. Where compared with another copy, unresolved V genes explain less than half of these, and the others have no known cause. V and J calls and clone size are copied from that table; D and trimming were computed from the DNA. The sample profile shows over a million clones; more than 65% of them were found once. The top ten constitute approximately 1.5% of the sample.

Donors were healthy HIV-negative adults with no recently reported acute infections or vaccinations. All donors were Caucasian adults living in Nashville, Tennessee, USA. CD4+ T cells were enriched by magnetic negative selection, after which naive cells were positively selected on CD45RA and the negative fraction was taken as the memory subset. Blood was collected by leukapheresis, and PBMCs were isolated by Ficoll-Histopaque density gradient centrifugation and then cryopreserved in liquid nitrogen vapor phase. Purity and quantity of every magnetically sorted T cell population were checked by analytical flow cytometry. Genomic DNA was isolated from each sorted fraction and quantified by UV absorbance on a Nanodrop 2000c.

This chain is built from TRBV7-2 and TRBJ2-7, with no reliable assignment of the D segment. The clonotype was recovered from a man aged 18 to 29 in good health. The sequenced sample was memory CD4+ T cells sorted from blood. The cell subset or site label of this sample denotes: CD45RA-negative fraction. The CDR3 here reads CASSPRVGEQYF. The DNA is as follows: TGTGCCAGCAGCCCAAGGGTTGGCGAGCAGTACTTC.